This TCR beta chain originates from a study of shared clonotypes between healthy human individuals. Study summary: The plates for each donor numbered three CD4 naive, three CD4 memory, two CD8 naive and one CD8 memory. Study-level findings and limits: Four donors held about 5% of naive CD4 clonotypes in common.

As concerns this clone: The antigen is not known.

The germline V gene encodes CDR1 GTSNPN and CDR2 SVGIG (reference sequence). The CDR3 runs to 14 residues. Between the trimmed V and J ends, which lost 7 bases and 3 bases, there was a span of 17 bases. Replicate sorted-subset PCRs were loaded with around 0.2 ug DNA, about 28,000 T cell genomes. Generated by immunoSEQ multiplex PCR, the TCRdb table keeps only in-frame clones and is missing some. The repertoire includes millions of clones, over 85% of them detected once, and around 0.14% sits in the top ten. Sequencing input: naive CD4+ T cells sorted from blood. The subset: CD45RA+ positively selected. The sequence derives from a man aged 18 to 29 in good health. The chain carries TRBV30 and TRBJ2-3; the D gene is possibly TRBD2 (6 bases). The CDR3 reads CAYGRAGTTDTQYF. In DNA, the CDR3 is TGTGCCTACGGAAGGGCGGGAACTACAGATACGCAGTATTTT. The entire variable domain, with the rest obtained from reference TRBV30 and TRBJ2-3, is as follows: SQTIHQWPATLVQPVGSPLSLECTVEGTSNPNLYWYRQAAGRGLQLLFYSVGIGQISSEVPQNLSASRPQDRQFILSSKKLLLSDSGFYLCAYGRAGTTDTQYFGPGTRLTVL.